The count of the clone carrying this TCR beta chain is one. The V and J ends lost 8 bases and 5 bases, in that order; junction bases with no gene match: 9. The CDR3 is 14 amino acids. Per germline, CDR1 MDHEN and CDR2 SYDVKM. The data were obtained in a study of blood T cell repertoires in COVID-19. On the study more broadly: PBMCs, B-cell-depleted T cells, or T cells provided the cDNA or gDNA that made up the material.

Data came from immunoSEQ multiplex PCR; TCRdb stores just in-frame clones and leaves some out. The sample consists of around 360,000 clones, roughly 87% of them appearing once. The chain links TRBV28 to TRBJ2-5; 9 bases are a match to TRBD2. The origin of this receptor is a woman in her twenties or thirties who had recovered from COVID-19. Material: PBMCs or T cells enriched from blood (not recorded which). CDR3: CASGTSGWGETQYF. In DNA form, the CDR3 reads TGTGCCAGCGGAACTAGCGGGTGGGGGGAGACCCAGTACTTC.